The rows below give T cell receptor beta chains drawn from one sample of a study of T cell clusters in autoimmune cytopenias. TCRdb reworked the multiplex PCR reads into one entry per CDR3 protein, no DNA. The sample spans around 9,800 distinct CDR3 sequences; the ten largest clones claim around 33%. The same specimen was also included in a second study, on T cell repertoires in aging, cancer and after chemotherapy.

The specimen sequenced was peripheral blood. Receptors originate from a human donor in good health. Each CDR3 is given with its conserved first and last residue. Each record gives: CDR3 protein, clone size, CDR3 length, J gene, V gene. Expanded clones get a size class; other rows say once, few or many, or leave the size out.

CDR3: CASSYAVYNEQFF
size: .
length: 13
J: TRBJ2-1
V: TRBV6-5

CDR3: CASSPLGVGTDTQYF
size: .
length: 15
J: TRBJ2-3
V: TRBV6-5

CDR3: CASSPPSVRNTGELFF
size: .
length: 16
J: TRBJ2-2
V: TRBV18

CDR3: CASSWRLAGGETQYF
size: .
length: 15
J: TRBJ2-5
V: TRBV19

CDR3: CASSLGGLAGVFEQFF
size: .
length: 16
J: TRBJ2-1
V: TRBV27

CDR3: CASSLRAGGMGETQYF
size: .
length: 16
J: TRBJ2-5
V: TRBV5-4

CDR3: CSVANGGGPYYEQYF
size: medium-sized
length: 15
J: TRBJ2-7
V: TRBV29-1

CDR3: CATSDRQAYGYTF
size: .
length: 13
J: TRBJ1-2
V: TRBV24-1

CDR3: CASSFSAELSPLHF
size: .
length: 14
J: TRBJ1-6
V: TRBV7-6

CDR3: CASSGQGTNYGYTF
size: .
length: 14
J: TRBJ1-2
V: TRBV18

CDR3: CASSYSRGGADGYTF
size: .
length: 15
J: TRBJ1-2
V: TRBV6-5

CDR3: CAWSGQGGTEAFF
size: .
length: 13
J: TRBJ1-1
V: TRBV30

CDR3: CASTPLITGLLAGELFF
size: .
length: 17
J: TRBJ2-2
V: TRBV27

CDR3: CASSMDRRNTEAFF
size: .
length: 14
J: TRBJ1-1
V: TRBV5-1

CDR3: CASTPIGTALQYGYTF
size: medium-sized
length: 16
J: TRBJ1-2
V: TRBV19

CDR3: CASSYSGFGAEAFF
size: .
length: 14
J: TRBJ1-1
V: TRBV6-5

CDR3: CAIRRTSGGLSYEQYF
size: .
length: 16
J: TRBJ2-7
V: TRBV10-3

CDR3: CSASGQSYGYTF
size: .
length: 12
J: TRBJ1-2
V: TRBV29-1